This T cell receptor beta chain was sequenced for a study of CD8+ T cells in alopecia areata. Study overall: Treated patients were given oral tofacitinib, which was dosed at 5 to 10 mg twice daily.

Points from the study as a whole: Sequencing of scalp samples also includes resident alphabeta T cells from normal skin. In lesional scalp, particularly from alopecia totalis/universalis, clonality was higher than in normal scalp.

Sampling of alopecia areata patients yielded lesional scalp punch biopsies as well as peripheral blood. About this clone itself: Its antigen is still unknown.

This CDR3 contains 15 residues. V dropped 0 bases and J dropped 4; count of bases not matched to a gene: 4. The V gene's germline CDR1 is SGHRS and CDR2 YFSETQ. Reverse transcription of extracted RNA yielded cDNA, which provided the sequencing template. Profiling relied on immunoSEQ multiplex PCR, and the TCRdb table lists in-frame clones only, not all of them. Of roughly 130,000 clones listed, approximately 58% were seen once; the top ten hold less than 5.5%. This clonotype was obtained from a human donor with alopecia areata. Sequencing was performed on CD4+ T cells sorted from blood, taken at week 0. The chain couples TRBV5-1 to TRBJ2-3, with TRBD2 matching 8 bases. Here the CDR3 DNA reads TGCGCCAGCAGCTTGGCGGCGGGGGGTGCAGATACGCAGTATTTT. Translating it yields CASSLAAGGADTQYF.